This paragraph covers one T cell receptor (beta chain) sequence. This clone occurred a few times. The antigen this receptor binds is unknown. No base-level quality is on record; no much larger clone is a single base apart. The CDR3 spans 12 residues, from the cysteine through the phenylalanine. Only the CDR3 region is kept as DNA, spanning 36 bases read in frame from base 1. A distance of 9 bases separates the germline ends of V and J, which lose 3 bases and 6 bases respectively. The germline V gene sets CDR1 to MDHEN and CDR2 to SYDVKM. This specimen comes from a study of shared clonotypes between healthy human individuals (dated by TCRdb to the early 2020s). A note on the overall study: A couple of women and a few men aged 18 to 49 years were included in the cohort. To estimate repertoire size and how much clonotype sharing occurs between individuals, the study deeply sequenced the blood TCR repertoires of 5 or 6 healthy adults. To increase sequencing depth and limit assay-specific biases, TCR repertoire library preparation and sequencing were carried out by different laboratories using diverse techniques. Leukapheresis yielded between about 0.85 and 10 billion PBMCs per donor.

Results and caveats for the whole study, not just this receptor: Pairwise subsampling led to the expectation that sequencing depth would affect the degree of clonotype sharing among donors. Sampling was restricted to blood, and TCR repertoires in tissues likely differ from the TCR repertoires found in blood. The small number of donors limited the genetic and exposure-history diversity represented.

The donors were healthy, HIV-negative adults with no recently reported acute infections or vaccinations. All donors were Caucasian adults living in Nashville, Tennessee, USA. For unsorted samples, 90 million or so PBMCs were counted and genomic DNA was extracted with the QIAamp DNA Blood Mini kit. Blood was obtained by leukapheresis, after which PBMCs were separated by Ficoll-Histopaque density gradient centrifugation and cryopreserved in liquid nitrogen vapor phase. TCR CDR3 regions were amplified from genomic DNA by multiplex PCR using the deep immunoSEQ assay. Genomic DNA extracted from each cell subset was distributed evenly over all wells of several immunoSEQ 96-well plates, and each plate served as one replicate. For unsorted PBMC, each replicate PCR was loaded with approximately 300 ng genomic DNA, equivalent to roughly 33,000 T cell genomes. Genomic DNA from unsorted PBMC was sequenced over ten immunoSEQ deep assay plates. The purified libraries were quantified using a Qubit 3.0 fluorometer, sized with a Bioanalyzer 2100, and then quantified again using the KAPA Library Quantification kit. Every immunoSEQ 96-well plate was sequenced on a dedicated single-read 150-cycle Illumina NextSeq 550 flow cell. Regarding the original processing steps: Because the immunoSEQ output held only junctional sequences and lacked quality scores, the filtering could not match the filtering applied to full-length reads. To assign V/J genes and CDR3, sequences were annotated against IMGT germline references using PyIR, a Python wrapper for IgBLAST v1.9. Reads with weak V/J assignments (E-value above 1e-6), missing CDR3, stop codons, out-of-frame junctions, or ambiguous translated residues were removed. V3J clonotypes were defined as sequences sharing an identical inferred V gene, J gene, and CDR3 amino acid sequence. The percentage overlap between two repertoires was calculated by dividing the number of shared unique clonotypes by the size of the smaller repertoire. Three approaches were used to assess repertoire richness: RTK rarefaction, the Chao1 estimator, and Recon v2.1 estimates of unobserved clonotypes. Here the immuneACCESS table is served through TCRdb, limited to in-frame sequences with V and J called. Missing clones are a known gap in these copies; in checked studies unresolved V genes cover under half, and the rest lacks a known reason. V, J and clone size are taken as reported in that table, and D and trimming were inferred from the DNA itself. The sample contains hundreds of thousands of clones, over 60% of them found a single time. Jointly, the top ten make up around 11% of the sample.

Sequenced sample: PBMCs. Recombination linked TRBV28 to TRBJ2-7; a weak D assignment points to TRBD2 (6 bases agree). This TCR derives from a woman in her forties in good health. Some clones in this sample may be carry-over from other donors' samples. The DNA sequence is given as TGTGCCAGCAGTTTGGCGGGGCGCGAGCAGTACTTC. Translation gives CASSLAGREQYF.